This T cell receptor (beta chain) was documented in a study of Ad26.COV2.S vaccination and SARS-CoV-2 variants. Whole-study findings and limits: Post-vaccination breadth of spike-specific CD8+ and CD4+ T cell responses was reportedly substantial. Vaccine and placebo groups showed comparable non-spike TCR breadth.

For this clone: Its antigen is not identified.

Libraries were prepared by immunoSEQ multiplex PCR; TCRdb keeps only in-frame clonotypes and omits some of them. In the table there are 400,000 to 450,000 clones, 80% to 95% of which are singletons. Trimming removed 10 bases at V and 1 base at J, with 11 bases between. The CDR3 has 13 residues. Germline V gene data show CDR1 as SNHLY and CDR2 as FYNNEI. The treatment was: around 19 received Ad26.COV2.S at low or high dose, single or two shots; about 5 received placebo; per-sample allocation not given. Sampling occurred on day 63 after the first vaccine or placebo injection. The rearrangement joins TRBV2 to TRBJ1-5, with D perhaps TRBD1 (5 bases). The specimen was peripheral blood, collected in a trial of Ad26.COV2.S vaccine versus placebo. This clonotype originated in a person aged 18 to 65 who received the Ad26.COV2.S COVID-19 vaccine or a placebo. The CDR3 loop is CATRTGSNQPQHF. The CDR3 coding sequence is TGTGCCACTCGAACAGGAAGCAATCAGCCCCAGCATTTT. Full variable domain (remainder filled in from reference TRBV2 and TRBJ1-5): EPEVTQTPSHQVTQMGQEVILRCVPISNHLYFYWYRQILGQKVEFLVSFYNNEISEKSEIFDDQFSVERPDGSNFTLKIRSTKLEDSAMYFCATRTGSNQPQHFGDGTRLSIL.